This T cell receptor (beta chain) was recovered during a study of OX40 agonist ivuxolimab in advanced cancers. At the level of the study: Melanoma, hepatocellular carcinoma, head and neck or renal cell cancer occurred in dose-escalation patients. Patients were under 90% male with ages roughly 20 to 85, mean 60. Three dose-escalation patients had partial responses: one with hepatocellular carcinoma and two with cutaneous melanoma.

Clones were read by immunoSEQ multiplex PCR, and TCRdb kept only the in-frame ones, dropping some. In the table there are about 60,000 clones, approximately 86% of which are singletons. Points from the study as a whole: In CD8+ T cells, expanded clones were on average more numerous than in CD4+.

This clone showed up just a few times. Antigen unknown. There are 14 residues in the CDR3. The V end was cut by 0 bases, the J end by 3 bases, with 6 bases between. Germline CDR1 LGHNA, CDR2 YSLEER. J is TRBJ1-5 and V is TRBV4-3; D remains unclear. Here the sequenced sample was CD4+ or CD8+ T cells sorted from blood, taken in a trial of the OX40 agonist ivuxolimab. The clonotype comes from an adult with an advanced solid tumor such as melanoma, head and neck, liver or kidney cancer. CDR3 in DNA: TGCGCCAGCAGCCAAGACAGGTCCAATCAGCCCCAGCATTTT. Translating gives CASSQDRSNQPQHF.